The 24 T cell receptor beta chains below were found in one sample sequenced in a study of T cell changes during pregnancy in multiple sclerosis. TCRdb's copy holds only in-frame clones and misses some; the assay was immunoSEQ multiplex PCR. The data show over 20,000 clones, approximately 90% seen once. The sample here was CD8+ T cells from peripheral blood mononuclear cells, taken in the second trimester of pregnancy. The source of these receptors is a female donor in good health, enrolled as a control in a pregnancy study.

V gene TRBV28 combines with J gene TRBJ2-7; D call uncertain. Germline CDR1 reads MDHEN; CDR2 reads SYDVKM. Between the trimmed V and J ends, which lost 2 bases and 1 base, there was a span of 6 bases. The CDR3 is made up of 13 amino acids. As DNA, the CDR3 is TGTGCCAGCAGTTTAGAGAGGTCCTACGAGCAGTACTTC. Protein sequence: CASSLERSYEQYF. The complete variable domain, with remaining parts taken from reference TRBV28 and TRBJ2-7, reads DVKVTQSSRYLVKRTGEKVFLECVQDMDHENMFWYRQDPGLGLRLIYFSYDVKMKEKGDIPEGYSVSREKKERFSLILESASTNQTSMYLCASSLERSYEQYFGPGTRLTVT.

The chain uses TRBV27 and TRBJ2-3, with D possibly being TRBD1 (6 bases). V lost 6 bases to trimming and J lost 2 bases, with 18 bases between them. In germline, CDR1 is MNHEY, CDR2 SMNVEV (reference sequence). The CDR3 is 16 amino acids. The CDR3 DNA sequence: TGTGCCAGCAGGGCCTTTGGGGGCAGGGACACAGATACGCAGTATTTT. Translation gives CASRAFGGRDTDTQYF.

The V and J genes are TRBV27 and TRBJ2-7; maybe TRBD1 (6 bases). Germline CDR1 reads MNHEY; CDR2 reads SMNVEV (reference sequence). Trimming took 6 bases from V and 6 from J, leaving 12 bases between them. This CDR3 contains 12 residues. In DNA form, the CDR3 reads TGTGCCAGCAGCTTGGCAGGGGTCGAGCAGTACTTC. Protein product: CASSLAGVEQYF.

This chain links TRBV29-1 with TRBJ1-1, with D possibly TRBD1 on 5 matching bases. In germline, CDR1 is SQVTM, CDR2 ANQGSEA. The V end was cut by 0 bases, the J end by 6 bases, with 23 bases between. CDR3 length: 17 amino acids. The DNA for the CDR3 is TGCAGCGTTGAAGACCGGGGGGTAGTCCAGGGCCTTTCTGAAGCTTTCTTT. This translates into CSVEDRGVVQGLSEAFF.

In this sample, this clone turned up once. The gene calls are TRBV7-2 and TRBJ1-2; weak D call: TRBD1 (6 bases). With 6 bases removed from V and 6 bases from J, the gap between germline ends came to 14 bases. The CDR3 extends over 13 amino acids. The V gene's germline CDR1 is SGHTA and CDR2 FQGNSA. The CDR3 nucleotides read TGTGCCAGCAGTCGTGACAGGAGAAATGGCTACACCTTC. This translates into CASSRDRRNGYTF.

The rearrangement links TRBV6-4 to TRBJ2-1, with a weak D call TRBD2 (6 bases). Germline-derived CDR1 and CDR2 are MRHNA and SNTAGT. The CDR3 has 16 residues. Trimming took 0 bases from V and 0 from J, leaving 9 bases between them. In DNA form, the CDR3 reads TGTGCCAGCAGTGACTCTCGACTAGGCTCCTACAATGAGCAGTTCTTC. Translating it yields CASSDSRLGSYNEQFF.

The chain carries TRBV7-2 and TRBJ2-1; 9 bases map to TRBD2. This CDR3 is 17 amino acids long. After removal of 1 base from V and 4 bases from J, the junction contained 8 bases not matched to a gene. In germline, CDR1 is SGHTA, CDR2 FQGNSA. CDR3 loop: CASSLVMGLAGYNEQFF. The CDR3 nucleotides read TGTGCCAGCAGCTTAGTAATGGGACTAGCTGGATACAATGAGCAGTTCTTC.

The V call is TRBV28, the J call TRBJ2-7; D not certain. Germline V gene sequence: CDR1 MDHEN, CDR2 SYDVKM. Deletions cut 7 bases from V and 7 bases from J, with 11 bases between. The CDR3 loop spans 11 amino acids. CDR3: CASTSDSEQYF. The CDR3 nucleotides are TGTGCCAGCACCTCAGACTCGGAGCAGTACTTC.

The genes are TRBV15 and TRBJ2-3; 12 bases are shared with TRBD1. Per the germline V gene, CDR1 is LNHNV and CDR2 is YYDKDF (reference sequence). The CDR3 loop spans 16 amino acids. V was pared by 3 bases and J by 4 bases, with 5 bases of the junction left unmatched. The CDR3 loop is CATSSTGTGGADTQYF. The DNA of the CDR3 is TGTGCCACCAGCAGCACCGGGACAGGGGGCGCAGATACGCAGTATTTT.

The J gene is TRBJ2-5, the V gene TRBV7-9; TRBD2 agrees at 7 bases. The CDR3 spans 14 residues. J lost 1 base, V lost 4 bases, and 3 bases had no gene match. Germline values: CDR1 SEHNR, CDR2 FQNEAQ (reference sequence). The CDR3 bases are TGTGCCAGCAGCTCCGGGACTACCCAAGAGACCCAGTACTTC. Protein: CASSSGTTQETQYF.

V is TRBV25-1 and J is TRBJ1-3; D remains ambiguous. The CDR3 is made up of 14 amino acids. V lost 8 bases to trimming and J lost 1 base, with 12 bases between them. Per the germline V gene, CDR1 is MGHDK and CDR2 is SYGVNS. The CDR3 DNA sequence: TGTGCCAGCGGCGGGGAGAGATCTGGAAACACCATATATTTT. Its translation is CASGGERSGNTIYF.

The V and J genes are TRBV28 and TRBJ1-2, with a tentative D call TRBD1 (5 bases). Germline loops: CDR1 MDHEN, CDR2 SYDVKM. This CDR3 comprises 12 residues. Trimming cost V 7 bases and J 2 bases, with 8 bases left between them. CDR3 in DNA: TGTGCCAGCAAAAAGGGGAACTATGGCTACACCTTC. Translated, it gives CASKKGNYGYTF.

The chain carries TRBV19 and TRBJ2-1; D is perhaps TRBD2 (6 bases). CDR1 and CDR2 (germline): LNHDA, SQIVND (reference sequence). This CDR3 is 15 amino acids long. Trimming removed 5 bases from V and 1 base from J, with 12 bases in between. CDR3 sequence reads: CASSPLASSYNEQFF. The CDR3 coding sequence is TGTGCCAGTAGTCCCCTAGCGTCATCCTACAATGAGCAGTTCTTC. Complete variable domain (other parts from reference TRBV19 and TRBJ2-1): DGGITQSPKYLFRKEGQNVTLSCEQNLNHDAMYWYRQDPGQGLRLIYYSQIVNDFQKGDIAEGYSVSREKKESFPLTVTSAQKNPTAFYLCASSPLASSYNEQFFGPGTRLTVL.

The chain is built from TRBV28 and TRBJ1-2, with D possibly TRBD1 on 6 matching bases. This CDR3 spans 14 amino acids. Per germline, CDR1 MDHEN and CDR2 SYDVKM. Between the trimmed V and J ends, which lost 5 bases and 4 bases, there was a span of 14 bases. This CDR3 reads CASSTDSSVYGYTF. For the CDR3, the DNA is TGTGCCAGCAGTACGGACAGCAGCGTCTATGGCTACACCTTC.

The chain uses TRBV7-9 and TRBJ2-1; 7 nucleotides line up with TRBD1. In germline, CDR1 is SEHNR, CDR2 FQNEAQ (reference sequence). The CDR3 totals 16 residues. Trimming at V came to 4 bases and at J to 7 bases, leaving 13 bases not matched to a gene. CDR3 region: CASSYPLQGNGNEQFF. CDR3 in DNA: TGTGCCAGCAGCTATCCGTTACAGGGGAACGGGAATGAGCAGTTCTTC.

The V call is TRBV5-6, the J call TRBJ2-7; D is perhaps TRBD2 (7 bases). The germline V and J ends were trimmed by 4 bases and 0 bases, with 11 bases remaining between them. The CDR3 sequence is 14 residues long. Germline lookup yields CDR1 SGHDT and CDR2 YYEEEE. The CDR3 DNA reads as TGTGCCAGCAGCGGGGGGGCGGGCTCCTACGAGCAGTACTTC. It encodes CASSGGAGSYEQYF.

The chain joins TRBV7-2 to TRBJ2-3; possible D gene TRBD2, 5 bases. V gave up 1 base and J gave up 2 bases, with 7 bases separating them. Germline V lookup: CDR1 SGHTA, CDR2 FQGNSA. This CDR3 region has 14 residues. Written as DNA, the CDR3 is TGTGCCAGCAGCTTAGGGGAGAACACAGATACGCAGTATTTT. This codes for CASSLGENTDTQYF.

This clone has just one count. The rearrangement uses TRBV9 and TRBJ2-5; 10 bases fit TRBD2. The J segment lost 5 bases and the V segment lost 4 bases, leaving 14 bases of the junction unmatched. Germline V CDR1 and CDR2: SGDLS, YYNGEE. This CDR3 spans 17 amino acids. For the CDR3, the DNA is TGTGCCAGCAGCCGATCACAGCGGGAGGGGGGTAGGGAGACCCAGTACTTC. This gives the protein CASSRSQREGGRETQYF.

This clone was seen just once. The chain is built from TRBV19 and TRBJ2-1, with 11 bases that match TRBD2. Germline V gene data show CDR1 as LNHDA and CDR2 as SQIVND (reference sequence). This CDR3 has 18 residues. V shed 3 bases, J shed 10 bases, and the junction held 17 bases outside the gene matches. The CDR3 coding sequence is TGTGCCAGTAGTATGGTAGCCGTTGGGCTAGCGGGAGGAGAAGAGCAGTTCTTC. Its protein product is CASSMVAVGLAGGEEQFF.

The CDR3 coding sequence is TGTGCCAGCAGCTTAGTTAACCCAGTGGAGCAGTACTTC. Its translation: CASSLVNPVEQYF. The rearrangement links TRBV7-2 to TRBJ2-7; D not certain. The CDR3 runs 13 residues. Germline CDR1 SGHTA, CDR2 FQGNSA. V was clipped by 1 base and J by 7 bases, with 11 bases between them.

The J gene is TRBJ2-7, the V gene TRBV7-2, with TRBD2 matching 10 bases. Germline assignment: CDR1 SGHTA and CDR2 FQGNSA. The junction had 17 bases not matched to a gene; V was cut back by 2 bases and J by 7 bases. The CDR3 loop spans 18 amino acids. In DNA, the CDR3 is TGTGCCAGCAGCTTACTAGCGGGAGCCGCAGTAGTCTCGGAGGAGCAGTACTTC. Its protein is CASSLLAGAAVVSEEQYF.

This chain joins TRBV15 and TRBJ2-3; D is unclear. This CDR3 region has 13 residues. The ends were cut back, 8 bases at V and 4 bases at J, with 13 bases in the middle. CDR1 is LNHNV, CDR2 YYDKDF, per germline (reference sequence). Here the CDR3 reads CATRFLGADTQYF. Written as DNA, the CDR3 is TGTGCCACCCGGTTCCTAGGAGCAGATACGCAGTATTTT.

Concerning this clone itself: Other nucleotide sequences in the sample specify the same CDR3. The rearrangement links TRBV5-1 to TRBJ2-3, with 13 positions matching TRBD2. Germline trimming cut 2 bases from V and 4 bases from J; bases unmatched to any gene: 1. Germline loops: CDR1 SGHRS, CDR2 YFSETQ. The CDR3 has 15 amino acids. CDR3 amino acids: CASSLTSGGADTQYF. The DNA for the CDR3 is TGCGCCAGCAGCTTAACTAGCGGGGGGGCAGATACGCAGTATTTT.

The table lists this clone with a few counts. The rearrangement links TRBV27 to TRBJ2-5, with a tentative D call TRBD1 (7 bases). The CDR3 totals 15 residues. The germline V gene has CDR1 MNHEY and CDR2 SMNVEV (reference sequence). V dropped 2 bases and J dropped 2 bases, with 12 bases sitting between them. The CDR3 sequence is CASSLEGGQQETQYF. CDR3 bases: TGTGCCAGCAGTTTAGAGGGGGGACAGCAAGAGACCCAGTACTTC.